The text below deals with one TCR beta chain. The CDR3 runs 13 residues. With 6 bases clipped from V and 8 bases from J, the junction kept 9 bases outside the gene matches. Germline V lookup: CDR1 MRHNA, CDR2 SNTAGT. This specimen comes from a study of OX40 agonist ivuxolimab in advanced cancers. The repertoire was sequenced with immunoSEQ multiplex PCR; TCRdb's copy has only in-frame clones and lacks some. The data show 85,000 to 100,000 clones, around 90% seen once. This sequence originates from an adult with an advanced solid tumor such as melanoma, head and neck, liver or kidney cancer. This rearrangement joins TRBV6-4 to TRBJ1-2, with 7 bases lining up with TRBD1. This material consisted of CD4+ or CD8+ T cells sorted from blood, taken in a trial of the OX40 agonist ivuxolimab. Here the CDR3 reads CASSDRDTGGYTF. CDR3 DNA: TGTGCCAGCAGCGACAGGGACACCGGCGGCTACACCTTC.